Below, 3 T cell receptor beta chains from the same sample are listed, as sequenced in a study of blood T cell repertoires in COVID-19. The method was immunoSEQ multiplex PCR; TCRdb's version includes in-frame clones alone and lacks a portion of them. The sample carries about 40,000 clones, around 87% recorded once. The sample was peripheral blood. The receptors were gathered from a man in his fifties in a cohort sampled during active COVID-19.

This chain links TRBV28 with TRBJ2-3, with a tentative D call TRBD2 (6 bases). The CDR3 covers 15 residues. The germline CDR1 and CDR2 sequences are MDHEN and SYDVKM. V dropped 1 base and J dropped 0 bases, with 8 bases sitting between them. The CDR3, as DNA: TGTGCCAGCAGTTTATTGGGACTCAGCACAGATACGCAGTATTTT. Protein sequence: CASSLLGLSTDTQYF. Filled out from reference TRBV28 and TRBJ2-3, the complete variable domain reads DVKVTQSSRYLVKRTGEKVFLECVQDMDHENMFWYRQDPGLGLRLIYFSYDVKMKEKGDIPEGYSVSREKKERFSLILESASTNQTSMYLCASSLLGLSTDTQYFGPGTRLTVL.

The chain employs TRBV6-5 and TRBJ2-3; 12 bases line up with TRBD2. V trimming: 6 bases; J trimming: 5 bases; junction bases outside the gene matches: 6. CDR1 and CDR2 (germline): MNHEY, SVGAGI. CDR3 length: 15 residues. CDR3 DNA: TGTGCCAGCAGACCCCTAGCGGGAGGGCGAGATACGCAGTATTTT. As protein: CASRPLAGGRDTQYF.

This sequence joins TRBV4-1 and TRBJ2-1, with D possibly matching TRBD1 (5 bases). The germline V and J ends were trimmed by 0 bases and 3 bases, with 9 bases remaining between them. The CDR3 extends over 15 amino acids. The germline gives CDR1 MGHRA, CDR2 YSYEKL. CDR3 amino acids: CASSQDPDSYNEQFF. The CDR3 DNA follows: TGCGCCAGCAGCCAAGATCCAGACAGCTACAATGAGCAGTTCTTC.